This TCR beta chain originates from a study of blood T cell repertoires in COVID-19. Background on the study: PBMCs, B-cell-depleted T cells, or T cells were the source of the cDNA or gDNA that made up the material.

In the original analysis: Quantification of nucleated cells was approximated via reference gene primer amplification. TCRdb's table, derived via immunoSEQ multiplex PCR, lists solely in-frame clones and lacks some. The DNA was the basis for D and trimming; V, J and clone size are from that table. Counted here are about 270,000 clones, about nine tenths occurring once; the ten biggest clones make up roughly 8.5%. This CDR3 comprises 14 residues. Germline assignment: CDR1 MGHRA and CDR2 YSYEKL. Trimming at V came to 9 bases and at J to 6 bases, leaving 5 bases not matched to a gene. The clonotype comes from a man aged 35 to 55 with active or convalescent COVID-19. Sequenced sample: peripheral blood. This sequence joins TRBV4-1 and TRBJ2-2; 12 nucleotides agree with TRBD2. The CDR3 spells CASRTSGVAGELFF. The CDR3 nucleotides read TGCGCCAGTCGGACTAGCGGGGTCGCCGGGGAGCTGTTTTTT.